This T cell receptor beta chain is drawn from a study of T cells after yellow fever vaccination. TCRdb recomputed calls from the 5' RACE reads with MiXCR, one row per CDR3 protein. The table has approximately 260,000 distinct CDR3 sequences, 10% to 15% seen once; the top ten hold around 0.55%. Study results and limitations: Subsequent to the booster, the majority of primary-vaccination clones reappeared (under 98% CD4, 85% to 90% CD8).

This clonotype was observed a few times. The antigen is not known. This clonotype was obtained from a man aged 25 to 45 who received the YFV17D yellow fever vaccine. The specimen comprised CD4+ T cells sorted from PBMCs, sampled 45 days after the yellow fever booster vaccination.

CDR3 nucleotide sequence: TGTGCCAGCAGCACCCGACAGGCCCGCGACGAGCAGTACTTC. The encoded protein is CASSTRQARDEQYF. This rearrangement joins TRBV7-2 to TRBJ2-7; D may be TRBD1 (6 bases). Germline CDR1 is SGHTA and CDR2 is FQGNSA. The CDR3 spans 14 residues. V shed 5 bases and J shed 5 bases, with 16 bases lying between them.